Listed below are T cell receptor beta chains from one sample, sequenced in a study of technical replicates of blood from several donors. Profiled with immunoSEQ multiplex PCR; TCRdb holds only in-frame clones, not every one. Of tens of thousands of clones listed, 94% are singletons. The sample was T cells isolated from PBMCs. The receptor set was obtained from a human donor in good health. Each CDR3 is given with its conserved first and last residue. A D gene is named only where the DNA matches it firmly. For some rows the clone size is stated as once, few or many, or as a class when expanded; others skip it.

J,V,size,D,CDR3,DNA
TRBJ2-3,TRBV5-1,NA,NA,CASGDGSDTQYF,TGCGCCAGCGGAGACGGGTCAGATACGCAGTATTTT
TRBJ1-1,TRBV5-1,once,TRBD1,CASSDKPGGRGIEAFF,TGCGCCAGCAGCGATAAGCCAGGGGGTCGTGGGATTGAAGCTTTCTTT
TRBJ2-7,TRBV5-1,NA,TRBD2,CASSPTGGAYEQYF,TGCGCCAGCAGCCCCACGGGAGGCGCCTACGAGCAGTACTTC
TRBJ2-7,TRBV4-1,NA,TRBD2,CASSQEGRGRNEQYF,TGCGCCAGCAGCCAAGAAGGTCGCGGGAGGAACGAGCAGTACTTC
TRBJ1-1,TRBV28,NA,TRBD1,CASETGALNTEAFF,TGTGCCAGTGAGACAGGGGCCCTGAACACTGAAGCTTTCTTT
TRBJ1-1,TRBV7-3,NA,NA,CASSANPSMNTEAFF,TGTGCCAGCAGCGCCAACCCCAGTATGAACACTGAAGCTTTCTTT
TRBJ2-2,TRBV19,NA,TRBD1,CASSTRTGDTGELFF,TGTGCCAGTAGTACCCGGACAGGGGACACCGGGGAGCTGTTTTTT
TRBJ2-3,TRBV5-1,NA,TRBD2,CASRNSGASTDTQYF,TGCGCCAGCAGGAATAGCGGGGCTAGCACAGATACGCAGTATTTT
TRBJ2-5,TRBV18,NA,NA,CASSPAPLTGPYSQFRETQYF,TGTGCCAGCTCACCTGCCCCTCTGACAGGACCCTACAGCCAGTTTCGAGAGACCCAGTACTTC
TRBJ2-1,TRBV7-9,NA,NA,CASSLIPSPDSYNEQFF,TGTGCCAGCAGCTTAATTCCTAGTCCTGACTCCTACAATGAGCAGTTCTTC
TRBJ2-3,TRBV6-5,NA,NA,CASSPRPTDTQYF,TGTGCCAGCAGTCCGCGGCCTACAGATACGCAGTATTTT
TRBJ1-5,TRBV6-6,NA,NA,CASRRGNQPQHF,TGTGCCAGCAGAAGGGGAAATCAGCCCCAGCATTTT
TRBJ1-5,TRBV4-1,NA,NA,CASSRGQNSNQPQHF,TGCGCCAGCAGCCGAGGACAGAATAGCAATCAGCCCCAGCATTTT
TRBJ1-1,TRBV2,NA,NA,CASSELENTEAFF,TGTGCCAGCAGTGAATTAGAGAACACTGAAGCTTTCTTT
TRBJ2-1,TRBV7-2,once,TRBD2,CASSLGYGLAGGPREQFF,TGTGCCAGCAGCTTAGGTTACGGACTAGCGGGGGGGCCACGTGAGCAGTTCTTC
TRBJ1-2,TRBV5-4,NA,TRBD1,CASSLPYRGANYGYTF,TGTGCCAGCAGCTTGCCCTACAGGGGAGCAAACTATGGCTACACCTTC
TRBJ2-7,TRBV7-3,NA,NA,CASSLGSGSEQYF,TGTGCCAGCAGCTTAGGTTCGGGGAGCGAGCAGTACTTC
TRBJ1-1,TRBV18,NA,NA,CASSPPGALSNTEAFF,TGTGCCAGCTCACCACCGGGGGCTCTGTCGAACACTGAAGCTTTCTTT
TRBJ1-6,TRBV6-4,NA,NA,CASQSRSNSPLHF,TGTGCCAGCCAAAGTAGGAGTAATTCACCCCTCCACTTT
TRBJ2-1,TRBV2,NA,TRBD2,CASSELAGTYNEQFF,TGTGCCAGCAGTGAACTAGCGGGGACTTACAATGAGCAGTTCTTC
TRBJ2-5,TRBV5-1,NA,TRBD1,CASSSDREQETQYF,TGCGCCAGCAGCTCGGACAGGGAGCAAGAGACCCAGTACTTC
TRBJ2-7,TRBV27,NA,NA,CASRTGGYEQYF,TGTGCCAGCAGGACTGGGGGGTACGAGCAGTACTTC
TRBJ2-5,TRBV9,once,NA,CASSPNQYLETQYF,TGTGCCAGCAGCCCTAATCAATACTTAGAGACCCAGTACTTC
TRBJ1-4,TRBV18,NA,NA,CASSPGGQNEKLFF,TGTGCCAGCTCACCGGGCGGACAGAATGAAAAACTGTTTTTT
TRBJ2-7,TRBV5-1,NA,NA,CARRRTDYEQYF,TGCGCCAGAAGGAGGACAGATTACGAGCAGTACTTC
TRBJ2-7,TRBV12-2,NA,NA,CASRSGGITSEQYF,TGTGCAAGTCGCTCAGGAGGGATTACCTCCGAGCAGTACTTC
TRBJ1-1,TRBV6-4,NA,NA,CASSDSVIGTEAFF,TGTGCCAGCAGTGACAGTGTGATCGGCACTGAAGCTTTCTTT
TRBJ1-5,TRBV4-1,NA,NA,CASSQVAVGGNQPQHF,TGCGCCAGCAGCCAAGTAGCGGTCGGAGGGAATCAGCCCCAGCATTTT
TRBJ2-5,TRBV6-1,once,TRBD1,CASSERGQGARETQYF,TGTGCCAGCAGTGAAAGGGGACAGGGGGCTAGAGAGACCCAGTACTTC
TRBJ2-1,TRBV7-9,NA,NA,CASSLLQGTQQFF,TGTGCCAGCAGCCTTCTACAGGGAACCCAGCAGTTCTTC
TRBJ2-2,TRBV5-1,NA,NA,CASTPWTPNTGELFF,TGCGCCAGCACTCCGTGGACTCCGAACACCGGGGAGCTGTTTTTT
TRBJ2-1,TRBV6-5,NA,TRBD2,CASSYSLTSGDNEQFF,TGTGCCAGCAGTTACAGCTTAACTAGCGGGGACAATGAGCAGTTCTTC
TRBJ2-6,TRBV14,once,TRBD1,CASSQDYGTGDSGANVLTF,TGTGCCAGCAGCCAAGATTATGGGACAGGGGACTCTGGGGCCAACGTCCTGACTTTC
TRBJ1-4,TRBV28,NA,NA,CASSYPREQKLFF,TGTGCCAGCAGTTACCCTCGGGAGCAAAAACTGTTTTTT
TRBJ2-2,TRBV2,NA,NA,CASNRDTGELFF,TGTGCCAGCAATCGCGACACCGGGGAGCTGTTTTTT
TRBJ2-1,TRBV11-2,NA,NA,CASSLGLGGNEQFF,TGTGCCAGCAGCTTAGGGCTGGGGGGCAATGAGCAGTTCTTC
TRBJ1-1,TRBV15,NA,TRBD1,CATSTGTGDFEAFF,TGTGCCACCAGCACCGGGACAGGGGACTTTGAAGCTTTCTTT
TRBJ2-1,TRBV4-1,NA,TRBD1,CASSQDPFLGTGFYNEQFF,TGCGCCAGCAGCCAAGATCCTTTCCTCGGGACAGGGTTCTACAATGAGCAGTTCTTC
TRBJ1-2,TRBV7-2,NA,NA,CASSPLDSRSGYTF,TGTGCCAGCAGCCCCCTTGACAGTAGGAGCGGCTACACCTTC